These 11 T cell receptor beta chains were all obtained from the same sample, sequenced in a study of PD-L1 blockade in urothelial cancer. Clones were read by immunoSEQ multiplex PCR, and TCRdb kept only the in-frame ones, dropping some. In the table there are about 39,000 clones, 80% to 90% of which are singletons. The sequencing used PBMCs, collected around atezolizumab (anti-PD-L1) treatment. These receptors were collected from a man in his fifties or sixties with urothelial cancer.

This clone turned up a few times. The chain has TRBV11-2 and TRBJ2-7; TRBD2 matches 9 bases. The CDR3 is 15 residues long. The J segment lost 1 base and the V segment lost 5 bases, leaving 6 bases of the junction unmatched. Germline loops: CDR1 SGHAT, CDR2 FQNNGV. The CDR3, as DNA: TGTGCCAGCAGCATGACTAGCGGTTCTTCCTACGAGCAGTACTTC. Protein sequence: CASSMTSGSSYEQYF.

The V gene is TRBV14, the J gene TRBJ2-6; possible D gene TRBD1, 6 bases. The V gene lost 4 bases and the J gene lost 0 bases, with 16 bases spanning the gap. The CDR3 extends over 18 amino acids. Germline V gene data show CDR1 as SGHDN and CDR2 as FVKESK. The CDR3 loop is CASSPQGGTLSGANVLTF. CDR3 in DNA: TGTGCCAGCAGCCCTCAAGGGGGTACCCTCTCTGGGGCCAACGTCCTGACTTTC.

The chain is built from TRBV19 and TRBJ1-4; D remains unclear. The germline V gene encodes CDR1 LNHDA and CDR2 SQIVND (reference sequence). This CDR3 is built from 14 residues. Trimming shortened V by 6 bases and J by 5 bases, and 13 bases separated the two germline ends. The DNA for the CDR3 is TGTGCCAGTAGATTGGGCAGACTAAATGAAAAACTGTTTTTT. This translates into CASRLGRLNEKLFF.

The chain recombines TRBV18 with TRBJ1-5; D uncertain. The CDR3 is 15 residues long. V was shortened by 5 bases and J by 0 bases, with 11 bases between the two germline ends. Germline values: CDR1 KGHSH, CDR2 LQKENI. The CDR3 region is CASSVEAYSNQPQHF. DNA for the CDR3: TGTGCCAGCTCAGTGGAGGCTTATAGCAATCAGCCCCAGCATTTT.

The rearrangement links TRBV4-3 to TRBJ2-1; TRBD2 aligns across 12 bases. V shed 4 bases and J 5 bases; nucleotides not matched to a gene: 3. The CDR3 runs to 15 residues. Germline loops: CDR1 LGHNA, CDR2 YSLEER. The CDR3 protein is CASSLLAGGNNEQFF. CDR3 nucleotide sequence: TGCGCCAGCAGCCTGCTAGCGGGGGGGAACAATGAGCAGTTCTTC.

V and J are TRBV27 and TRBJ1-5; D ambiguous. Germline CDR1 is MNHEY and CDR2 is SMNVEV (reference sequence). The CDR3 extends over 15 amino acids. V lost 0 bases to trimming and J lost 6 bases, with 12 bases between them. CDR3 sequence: CASSLSGSLGQPQHF. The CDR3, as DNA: TGTGCCAGCAGTTTATCGGGTAGCCTTGGTCAGCCCCAGCATTTT.

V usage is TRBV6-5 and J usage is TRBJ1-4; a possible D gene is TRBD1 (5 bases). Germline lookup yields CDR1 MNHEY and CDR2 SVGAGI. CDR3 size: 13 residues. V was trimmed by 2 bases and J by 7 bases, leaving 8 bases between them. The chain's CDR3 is CASSYTGGEKLFF. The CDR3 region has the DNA TGTGCCAGCAGTTACACGGGGGGTGAAAAACTGTTTTTT.

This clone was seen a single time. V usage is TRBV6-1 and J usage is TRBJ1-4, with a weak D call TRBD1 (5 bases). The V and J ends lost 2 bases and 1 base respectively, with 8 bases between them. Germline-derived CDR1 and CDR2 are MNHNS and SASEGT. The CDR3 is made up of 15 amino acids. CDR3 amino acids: CASSETGGTNEKLFF. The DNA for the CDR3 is TGTGCCAGCAGTGAAACGGGGGGAACTAATGAAAAACTGTTTTTT.

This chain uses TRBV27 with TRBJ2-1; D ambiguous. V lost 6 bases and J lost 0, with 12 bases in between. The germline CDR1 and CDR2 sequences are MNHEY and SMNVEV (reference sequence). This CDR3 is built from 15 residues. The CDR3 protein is CASSYGRSSYNEQFF. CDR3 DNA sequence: TGTGCCAGCAGCTACGGTAGGAGCTCCTACAATGAGCAGTTCTTC.

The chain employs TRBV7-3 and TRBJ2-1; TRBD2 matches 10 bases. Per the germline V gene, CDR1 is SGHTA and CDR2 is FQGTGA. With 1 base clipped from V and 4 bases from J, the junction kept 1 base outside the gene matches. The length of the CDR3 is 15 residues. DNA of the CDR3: TGTGCCAGCAGCTTAATTAGCGGGGGGTACAATGAGCAGTTCTTC. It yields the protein CASSLISGGYNEQFF.

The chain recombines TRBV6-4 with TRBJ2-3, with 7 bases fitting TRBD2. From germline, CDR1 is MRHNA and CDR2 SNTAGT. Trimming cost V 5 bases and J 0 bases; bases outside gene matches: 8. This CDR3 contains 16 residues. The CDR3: CASSIRAGESTDTQYF. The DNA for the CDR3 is TGTGCCAGCAGTATCCGGGCGGGGGAGAGCACAGATACGCAGTATTTT.